Below are 23 T cell receptor beta chains sequenced from a single sample in a study of shared clonotypes between healthy human individuals. Only in-frame clones appear in the TCRdb table, and some are missing; sequencing was by immunoSEQ multiplex PCR. This table holds millions of clones, approximately 94% found once. CD45RO-negative CD8 cells positively selected for CCR7 made up the naive population, which excluded terminally differentiated effector memory CD45RA+ cells. Specimen: naive CD8+ T cells sorted from blood. The receptors originated from a young man in good health.

The V and J genes are TRBV6-5 and TRBJ2-1, with 11 bases matching TRBD2. The CDR3 loop spans 15 amino acids. Germline loops: CDR1 MNHEY, CDR2 SVGAGI. V lost 0 bases and J lost 6; bases outside the gene matches: 1. The CDR3 bases are TGTGCCAGCAGTTACTCGACTAGCGGGACCAATGAGCAGTTCTTC. It translates to CASSYSTSGTNEQFF.

As for this clone: At the DNA level, this CDR3 is encoded by other sequences in the same sample as well. This sequence joins TRBV7-9 and TRBJ2-7; 11 bases are shared with TRBD2. CDR1 is SEHNR, CDR2 FQNEAQ, per germline (reference sequence). This CDR3 contains 15 residues. The junction had 5 bases not matched to a gene; V was cut back by 4 bases and J by 3 bases. The CDR3 DNA reads TGTGCCAGCAGCTCAAGACTAGCGGGAAGCTACGAGCAGTACTTC. Its translation: CASSSRLAGSYEQYF.

The rearrangement joins TRBV5-6 to TRBJ1-2, with D possibly being TRBD1 (5 bases). Trimming removed 5 bases at V and 3 bases at J, with 11 bases between. This CDR3 has 13 amino acids. Looked up from germline, CDR1 is SGHDT and CDR2 is YYEEEE. The CDR3 sequence is CASRDQGYYGYTF. Here the CDR3 DNA reads TGTGCCAGCAGGGATCAGGGATACTATGGCTACACCTTC.

This clone was observed once. The same CDR3 can be traced to other DNA sequences in this sample. The CDR3 spells CASSQDPGTASYEQYF. DNA of the CDR3: TGCGCCAGCAGCCAAGACCCCGGGACAGCGTCCTACGAGCAGTACTTC. The chain employs TRBV4-1 and TRBJ2-7; 7 bases match TRBD1. With 0 bases clipped from V and 1 base from J, the junction kept 6 bases outside the gene matches. Looked up from germline, CDR1 is MGHRA and CDR2 is YSYEKL. CDR3 length: 16 amino acids.

J is TRBJ2-7 and V is TRBV4-1; TRBD1 aligns across 8 bases. The CDR3 contains 17 residues. Germline CDR1 reads MGHRA; CDR2 reads YSYEKL. V was clipped by 2 bases and J by 2 bases; unmatched bases: 11. CDR3 nucleotides: TGCGCCAGCAGCCAAACAGTTGCAGGACAGGGTACCTACGAGCAGTACTTC. Amino acid sequence: CASSQTVAGQGTYEQYF.

The chain is built from TRBV4-2 and TRBJ2-2; D not certain. Between the trimmed V and J ends, which lost 4 bases and 4 bases, there was a span of 4 bases. Germline V gives CDR1 LGHNA, CDR2 YNFKEQ. The CDR3 sequence is 12 residues long. CDR3 nucleotide sequence: TGTGCCAGCAGCCTAGTCACCGGGGAGCTGTTTTTT. It codes for CASSLVTGELFF.

The rearrangement links TRBV19 to TRBJ2-7; 8 bases line up with TRBD1. Germline CDR1 and CDR2: LNHDA and SQIVND (reference sequence). The CDR3 has 14 residues. After removal of 8 bases from V and 2 bases from J, the junction contained 8 bases not matched to a gene. CDR3 amino acids: CASSPDRETYEQYF. CDR3 DNA sequence: TGTGCCAGTTCTCCGGACAGGGAGACCTACGAGCAGTACTTC.

The chain combines TRBV25-1 with TRBJ1-6, with D possibly matching TRBD1 (5 bases). The CDR3 consists of 15 residues. V lost 3 bases and J 2 bases, leaving 8 bases between the germline ends. Germline V gene data show CDR1 as MGHDK and CDR2 as SYGVNS. The CDR3: CASSDRAPYNSPLHF. DNA of the CDR3: TGTGCCAGCAGTGACAGGGCCCCCTATAATTCACCCCTCCACTTT.

This chain uses TRBV19 with TRBJ2-7; the D gene is possibly TRBD2 (5 bases). Germline CDR1 reads LNHDA; CDR2 reads SQIVND (reference sequence). The CDR3 is made up of 13 amino acids. Deletions cut 5 bases from V and 3 bases from J, with 11 bases between. In nucleotides, the CDR3 is TGTGCCAGTAGTTTCAGCGGAAACTACGAGCAGTACTTC. Its protein is CASSFSGNYEQYF.

The CDR3 region is CASSPPGGNEQFF. In DNA, the CDR3 is TGTGCCAGCAGCCCCCCGGGGGGGAATGAGCAGTTCTTC. The rearrangement joins TRBV28 to TRBJ2-1; TRBD2 matches 8 bases. Germline V lookup: CDR1 MDHEN, CDR2 SYDVKM. V lost 6 bases and J lost 7; bases outside the gene matches: 5. This CDR3 has 13 residues.

The V and J genes are TRBV27 and TRBJ2-1; TRBD2 might be the D (5 bases). The CDR3 covers 13 residues. The V end lost 5 bases, the J end lost 5 bases, and 10 bases lay between the germline ends. The V gene's germline CDR1 is MNHEY and CDR2 SMNVEV (reference sequence). The CDR3 nucleotides read TGTGCCAGCAGTATACTAGGTAACAATGAGCAGTTCTTC. This encodes CASSILGNNEQFF.

The chain recombines TRBV7-9 with TRBJ2-5; tentative D call: TRBD1 (5 bases). Germline V lookup: CDR1 SEHNR, CDR2 FQNEAQ (reference sequence). The ends were cut back, 1 base at V and 5 bases at J, with 11 bases in the middle. The CDR3 has 14 amino acids. CDR3 region: CASSLGGNRETQYF. The DNA for the CDR3 is TGTGCCAGCAGCTTAGGGGGCAATAGGGAGACCCAGTACTTC. Full variable domain (rest looked up from reference TRBV7-9 and TRBJ2-5): DTGVSQNPRHKITKRGQNVTFRCDPISEHNRLYWYRQTLGQGPEFLTYFQNEAQLEKSRLLSDRFSAERPKGSFSTLEIQRTEQGDSAMYLCASSLGGNRETQYFGPGTRLLVL.

The V gene is TRBV7-8, the J gene TRBJ2-5; D is uncertain. Trimming removed 2 bases at V and 0 bases at J, with 7 bases between. The germline gives CDR1 SGHVS, CDR2 FQNEAQ. CDR3 size: 14 residues. In nucleotides, the CDR3 is TGTGCCAGCAGCTTACTTGCGTACCAAGAGACCCAGTACTTC. Its translation is CASSLLAYQETQYF.

For this clone: Other DNA sequences in the same sample also yield this CDR3. The chain uses TRBV5-1 and TRBJ2-1, with TRBD2 matching over 11 bases. Per germline, CDR1 SGHRS and CDR2 YFSETQ. Unmatched junction bases numbered 3, after V lost 2 bases and J lost 5 bases. The CDR3 is made up of 15 amino acids. DNA for the CDR3: TGCGCCAGCAGCTTAGGACTAGCGGGTAACAATGAGCAGTTCTTC. The encoded protein is CASSLGLAGNNEQFF.

The chain has TRBV5-6 and TRBJ2-3, with 8 bases aligning to TRBD1. In germline, CDR1 is SGHDT, CDR2 YYEEEE. V dropped 2 bases and J dropped 3; count of bases not matched to a gene: 5. This CDR3 is 15 amino acids long. The CDR3 nucleotides are TGTGCCAGCAGCTTAACAGGGGGTTGGACAGATACGCAGTATTTT. Translating gives CASSLTGGWTDTQYF.

About this clone itself: Within the sample, other DNA sequences also encode this same CDR3. The V and J genes are TRBV6-5 and TRBJ2-2; D gene ambiguous. The CDR3 contains 13 residues. Looked up from germline, CDR1 is MNHEY and CDR2 is SVGAGI. V lost 2 bases, J lost 4 bases, and 5 bases lay in between. CDR3 region: CASSYISTGELFF. The CDR3, as DNA: TGTGCCAGCAGTTACATCTCCACCGGGGAGCTGTTTTTT.

V gene TRBV27 combines with J gene TRBJ2-3; TRBD2 matches 7 bases. Trimming removed 2 bases from V and 4 bases from J; junction bases left unmatched: 6. The germline V gene encodes CDR1 MNHEY and CDR2 SMNVEV (reference sequence). The CDR3 runs 15 residues. This CDR3 is CASSLGREIPDTQYF. The CDR3 coding sequence is TGTGCCAGCAGTTTAGGGCGGGAGATACCAGATACGCAGTATTTT.

Comment on this clone: This CDR3 is also generated by other DNA sequences in the sample. The rearrangement uses TRBV6-6 and TRBJ2-7; D is perhaps TRBD1 or TRBD2 (5 bases each). Looked up from germline, CDR1 is MNHNY and CDR2 is SVGAGI (reference sequence). Trimming removed 2 bases at V and 0 bases at J, with 11 bases between. The CDR3 runs to 15 residues. CDR3 region: CASSYAAGSSYEQYF. CDR3 in DNA: TGTGCCAGCAGTTACGCTGCAGGGAGCTCCTACGAGCAGTACTTC.

Worth noting for this clone: The same CDR3 can be traced to other DNA sequences in this sample. The rearrangement uses TRBV7-9 and TRBJ2-7; 7 bases agree with TRBD1. The CDR3 runs 15 residues. With 5 bases clipped from V and 0 bases from J, the junction kept 7 bases outside the gene matches. The V gene's germline CDR1 is SEHNR and CDR2 FQNEAQ (reference sequence). This CDR3 is CASSPTDRISYEQYF. Written as DNA, the CDR3 is TGTGCCAGCAGCCCGACGGACAGGATCTCCTACGAGCAGTACTTC. Full variable domain (remainder filled in from reference TRBV7-9 and TRBJ2-7): DTGVSQNPRHKITKRGQNVTFRCDPISEHNRLYWYRQTLGQGPEFLTYFQNEAQLEKSRLLSDRFSAERPKGSFSTLEIQRTEQGDSAMYLCASSPTDRISYEQYFGPGTRLTVT.

The chain carries TRBV2 and TRBJ2-5, with 7 bases fitting TRBD2. This CDR3 is built from 14 residues. The V gene's germline CDR1 is SNHLY and CDR2 FYNNEI. V dropped 11 bases and J dropped 2; count of bases not matched to a gene: 11. The CDR3 loop reads CAGRSSGIQETQYF. CDR3 DNA: TGTGCCGGAAGAAGCAGCGGGATACAAGAGACCCAGTACTTC.

The chain carries TRBV5-6 and TRBJ1-2; D might be TRBD1 (6 bases). The CDR3 is 15 residues long. Germline CDR1 reads SGHDT; CDR2 reads YYEEEE. Trimming took off 6 bases at V and 6 bases at J, with 21 bases between the two ends. The DNA of the CDR3 is TGTGCCAGCACCATTAGTCGACAGGATCCGAATGGCTACACCTTC. Amino acid sequence: CASTISRQDPNGYTF.

This clone was observed once. One junction end does not reproduce the germline sequence, and a read error may be involved. The sample contains more than one DNA sequence encoding this CDR3. This chain joins TRBV30 and TRBJ2-7, with 7 bases lining up with TRBD1. Germline V gene sequence: CDR1 GTSNPN, CDR2 SVGIG (reference sequence). The CDR3 totals 13 residues. The DNA of the CDR3 is TGCGCCTGGAGTGTGGGACAGACCTACGAGCAGTACTTC. Encoded protein: CAWSVGQTYEQYF.

V and J are TRBV4-1 and TRBJ2-7, with a possible D match to TRBD1 (6 bases). The CDR3 sequence is 16 residues long. CDR1 and CDR2 (germline): MGHRA, YSYEKL. Trimming pared 0 bases from V and 4 bases from J, leaving 16 bases between. The CDR3: CASSQEFGQGLYEQYF. DNA of the CDR3: TGCGCCAGCAGCCAAGAATTCGGCCAGGGGTTATACGAGCAGTACTTC.